Here is one T cell receptor beta chain with its context. What this receptor recognizes is not known. Qualities for individual bases were not recorded, and no much larger clone is one base off. Trimming leaves V shorter by 8 bases and J shorter by 4 bases, with the junction holding 8 bases beyond the gene matches. The cysteine opens and the phenylalanine closes a CDR3 of 14 amino acids. CDR3 DNA only is kept here, 42 bases in frame from base 1. CDR1 and CDR2 are drawn from the germline V gene (reference sequence): MNHEY, SMNVEV. Using the deep immunoSEQ assay, multiplex PCR amplified TCR CDR3 regions from genomic DNA. Genomic DNA extracted from each cell subset was distributed evenly over all wells of several immunoSEQ 96-well plates, and each plate served as one replicate. For sorted subsets, each replicate PCR was loaded with about 200 ng genomic DNA, equivalent to 30,000 or so T cell genomes. Purified libraries were quantified with a Qubit 3.0 fluorometer, sized on a Bioanalyzer 2100, and re-quantified with the KAPA Library Quantification kit. Each immunoSEQ 96-well plate was sequenced on its own single-read 150-cycle Illumina NextSeq 550 flow cell. The authors' pipeline ran thus. Because only junctional sequences without quality scores were contained in the immunoSEQ output, filtering matching that applied to full-length reads could not be performed. To assign V/J genes and CDR3, sequences were annotated using PyIR, a Python wrapper for IgBLAST v1.9, with IMGT germline references. Reads with weak V/J assignments (E-value above 1e-6), missing CDR3, stop codons, out-of-frame junctions, or ambiguous translated residues were removed. V3J clonotypes were defined as sequences sharing an identical inferred V gene, J gene, and CDR3 amino acid sequence. To compute the percentage overlap between repertoires, the number of shared unique clonotypes was divided by the size of the smaller repertoire. Three approaches were used to assess repertoire richness: RTK rarefaction, the Chao1 estimator, and Recon v2.1 estimates of unobserved clonotypes. Generation probabilities for all TCRbeta clonotypes obtained by the gDNA method from a handful of donors were computed using OLGA. The clones in this table, taken by TCRdb from immuneACCESS, are in-frame only. Not every clone is retained; where verified, under half of the shortfall comes from an unresolved V gene, and the cause of the rest is unknown. That table supplies the V and J calls and clone size; D and trimming were determined from the DNA. This sample gives over 850,000 clones in total; about 80% of them show up just once. The ten biggest clones cover 0.5% to 0.65% of the sample.

These data belong to a study of shared clonotypes between healthy human individuals (TCRdb year 2020). As for the study more broadly: The cohort comprised a couple of women and three men aged 18 to 49 years. Between about 0.85 and 8.9 billion PBMCs per donor were obtained by leukapheresis. Libraries were prepared and TCR repertoires were sequenced by different laboratories using diverse techniques, in order to increase sequencing depth and limit assay-specific biases. For each donor, CD4 naive and CD4 memory were each run on three plates, CD8 naive on two plates, and CD8 memory on one plate. The study deeply sequenced blood TCR repertoires of about 5 healthy adults to estimate repertoire size and the extent of clonotype sharing between individuals. Overall study outcomes, separate from this receptor: Even with the large sequencing depth, rarefaction of the sorted-subset datasets indicated that sequencing was incomplete. Naive subsets generally had larger estimated clonotype richness than memory subsets. Sampling was limited to blood, and TCR repertoires in tissue likely differ from TCR repertoires in blood. Compared with non-shared clonotypes, the clonotypes found in all four sorted-subset donors had higher generation probabilities. Based on pairwise subsampling, the degree of clonotype sharing among donors was expected to be affected by sequencing depth. The genetic and exposure-history diversity represented was limited by the small number of donors. Sharing across a handful of donors was observed for around 5% of naive CD4, over 3% of naive CD8, 2% to 2.5% of memory CD4, and around 0.4% of memory CD8 clonotypes.

The donors were healthy, HIV-negative adults who had no recently reported acute infections or vaccinations. Every donor was a Caucasian adult residing in Nashville, Tennessee, USA. CD4+ T cells were enriched by magnetic negative selection, after which naive cells were positively selected on CD45RA and the negative fraction was taken as the memory subset. Blood was obtained by leukapheresis, after which PBMCs were separated by Ficoll-Histopaque density gradient centrifugation and cryopreserved in liquid nitrogen vapor phase. Purity and quantity of every magnetically sorted T cell population were checked by analytical flow cytometry. Genomic DNA was isolated from each sorted fraction and quantified by UV absorbance on a Nanodrop 2000c.

The TCR originated in a young man in good health. Some clones in this sample may be carry-over from other donors' samples. The rearranged chain carries TRBV27 and TRBJ2-1; 7 bases in the middle match TRBD2. Sequenced material: memory CD4+ T cells from PBMCs. The meaning of the sample's cell subset or site label: CD45RA-negative fraction. The CDR3 region reads CASGEASGYNEQFF. At the DNA level, the sequence is TGTGCCAGCGGTGAGGCTAGCGGATACAATGAGCAGTTCTTC.